The text below deals with one TCR beta chain. Its cognate antigen is unknown. The sample originates from a study of T cell responses to AZD1222 COVID-19 vaccine. As for the study in general: The analysis combined second doses at about 4 or about 12 weeks. Study observations and caveats: Most donors were white British and more were female, and clonal diversity was possibly underestimated. Repertoire sampling occurred only after the peak T cell response. Close to half of spike-specific TCRs reportedly recognize unmutated variant regions.

The repertoire was sequenced with immunoSEQ multiplex PCR; TCRdb's copy has only in-frame clones and lacks some. The sample has 150,000 to 180,000 clones, 90% seen once. Source: peripheral blood, taken on day 0 of AZD1222 vaccination. The clonotype comes from an adult in good health.

The CDR3: CASSFISSYEQYF. Written as DNA, the CDR3 is TGTGCCAGCAGCTTCATAAGCTCCTACGAGCAGTACTTC. V is TRBV7-2 and J is TRBJ2-7; D gene unclear. Trimming removed 3 bases at V and 0 bases at J, with 6 bases between. In germline, CDR1 is SGHTA, CDR2 FQGNSA. The CDR3 totals 13 residues.